A single sample gave rise to the 25 T cell receptor beta chains below, sequenced in a study of long-term antiretroviral therapy in people with HIV. Runs used v3.0 of the immunoSEQ assay and were done at survey level. Some clones are missing from TCRdb's copy, which holds only in-frame ones; the method was immunoSEQ multiplex PCR. The sample has 20,000 to 25,000 clones; more than 70% are singletons. The sequenced sample was unsorted PBMCs, obtained less than 1.8 years before starting antiretroviral therapy. These receptors originate from a woman between 40 and 50 years old with HIV.

This clone came up a few times. The genes are TRBV11-2 and TRBJ1-2; TRBD1 aligns across 7 bases. The length of the CDR3 is 13 residues. Trimming at V came to 4 bases and at J to 8 bases, leaving 7 bases not matched to a gene. Germline values: CDR1 SGHAT, CDR2 FQNNGV. CDR3 sequence (DNA): TGTGCCAGCAGCTCCGACAGGGTTAACGGCTACACCTTC. As protein: CASSSDRVNGYTF.

The gene calls are TRBV4-1 and TRBJ1-1; TRBD1 is a possible D gene (5 bases). Trimming took 7 bases from V and 5 from J, leaving 14 bases between them. Germline V gene sequence: CDR1 MGHRA, CDR2 YSYEKL. CDR3 length: 13 residues. The CDR3 sequence: CASTPGGGTEAFF. The CDR3, as DNA: TGCGCCAGCACCCCCGGGGGAGGGACTGAAGCTTTCTTT.

This rearrangement joins TRBV5-1 to TRBJ2-2; maybe TRBD2 (5 bases). Germline V lookup: CDR1 SGHRS, CDR2 YFSETQ. CDR3 length: 15 amino acids. The V end was cut by 0 bases, the J end by 1 base, with 7 bases between. This chain's CDR3 is CASSLGGRNTGELFF. CDR3 coding DNA: TGCGCCAGCAGCTTGGGAGGGAGGAACACCGGGGAGCTGTTTTTT.

On this clone: This sample includes further DNA sequences coding for the same CDR3. The chain couples TRBV5-4 to TRBJ2-1; 10 bases match TRBD2. The length of the CDR3 is 14 residues. The germline V gene has CDR1 SGHNT and CDR2 YYREEE (reference sequence). After removal of 2 bases from V and 9 bases from J, the junction contained 5 bases not matched to a gene. CDR3 region: CASSLELAGLEQFF. The CDR3 nucleotides read TGTGCCAGCAGCTTAGAACTAGCGGGGCTTGAGCAGTTCTTC.

CDR3 coding DNA: TGTGCCAGCAGGCGTACCCCCGGGGATGGCAATCAGCCCCAGCATTTT. The encoded protein is CASRRTPGDGNQPQHF. The V and J genes are TRBV5-5 and TRBJ1-5; the D is unclear. CDR3 length: 16 residues. Germline CDR1 is SGHKS and CDR2 is YYEKEE (reference sequence). V was shortened by 5 bases and J by 2 bases, with 17 bases between the two germline ends.

This clone occurred a few times. V gene TRBV29-1 combines with J gene TRBJ1-3; D ambiguous. CDR1 is SQVTM, CDR2 ANQGSEA, per germline. This CDR3 contains 11 residues. CDR3 sequence: CAIYSGNTIYF. CDR3 nucleotides: TGCGCGATATACTCTGGAAACACCATATATTTT.

This chain joins TRBV14 and TRBJ1-5; 7 nucleotides agree with TRBD1. Germline values: CDR1 SGHDN, CDR2 FVKESK. This CDR3 comprises 14 residues. V lost 4 bases and J lost 9; bases outside the gene matches: 9. This chain's CDR3 is CASSRTGTVVPQHF. For the CDR3, the DNA is TGTGCCAGCAGCCGTACCGGGACAGTGGTGCCCCAGCATTTT.

The genes are TRBV30 and TRBJ2-7, with D perhaps matching TRBD1 (6 bases). CDR3 length: 16 amino acids. Germline-derived CDR1 and CDR2 are GTSNPN and SVGIG (reference sequence). V lost 0 bases, J lost 6 bases, and 21 bases lay in between. The chain's CDR3 is CAWSVIWAGDRSEQYF. The CDR3 coding sequence is TGTGCCTGGAGTGTAATCTGGGCAGGGGATAGAAGCGAGCAGTACTTC.

V and J are TRBV5-4 and TRBJ2-6; D is perhaps TRBD1 (6 bases). Between the trimmed V and J ends, which lost 4 bases and 0 bases, there was a span of 11 bases. CDR1 and CDR2 from the germline V gene are SGHNT and YYREEE (reference sequence). This CDR3 is 16 amino acids long. CDR3 coding DNA: TGTGCCAGCAGCGTAGACAGGTTCTCTGGGGCCAACGTCCTGACTTTC. Translation: CASSVDRFSGANVLTF.

J is TRBJ1-4 and V is TRBV7-8, with 9 nucleotides matching TRBD1. Trimming cost V 1 base and J 7 bases; bases outside gene matches: 4. This CDR3 is 15 amino acids long. In germline, CDR1 is SGHVS, CDR2 FQNEAQ. The CDR3: CASSLGTGAGEKLFF. The CDR3 DNA reads as TGTGCCAGCAGCTTAGGGACAGGGGCAGGTGAAAAACTGTTTTTT.

This clone has just one count. The chain is built from TRBV5-1 and TRBJ2-7; 14 nucleotides line up with TRBD2. There are 16 residues in the CDR3. Germline V gives CDR1 SGHRS, CDR2 YFSETQ. With V trimmed by 3 bases and J by 6 bases, 8 bases remained unmatched. In DNA, the CDR3 is TGCGCCAGCAGCTCGACTAGCGGGAGGGCCGCGGGCGAGCAGTACTTC. This translates into CASSSTSGRAAGEQYF.

The chain recombines TRBV9 with TRBJ2-1; the D is unclear. Germline CDR1 is SGDLS and CDR2 is YYNGEE. The CDR3 spans 13 residues. The V and J ends lost 0 bases and 9 bases respectively, with 10 bases between them. CDR3 amino acids: CASSVGSAGEQFF. Here the CDR3 DNA reads TGTGCCAGCAGCGTAGGGAGCGCCGGTGAGCAGTTCTTC.

V usage is TRBV4-2 and J usage is TRBJ2-7; no firm D call. V lost 0 bases, J lost 2 bases, and 11 bases lay in between. Germline V gives CDR1 LGHNA, CDR2 YNFKEQ. This CDR3 spans 15 amino acids. The CDR3: CASSQDVFWAYEQYF. In nucleotides, the CDR3 is TGTGCCAGCAGCCAAGATGTTTTCTGGGCCTACGAGCAGTACTTC.

The V gene is TRBV21-1, the J gene TRBJ2-7. TRBV21-1 is a pseudogene locus. This CDR3 comprises 9 residues. Here the CDR3 DNA reads TGTGCCAGCGCTTACGAGCAGTACTTC. Encoded protein: CASAYEQYF.

This chain uses TRBV6-5 with TRBJ2-5; TRBD2 aligns across 12 bases. After removal of 4 bases from V and 5 bases from J, the junction contained 2 bases not matched to a gene. The germline V gene has CDR1 MNHEY and CDR2 SVGAGI. The CDR3 is 14 amino acids. The CDR3 nucleotides are TGTGCCAGCAGTTTCGGGACTAGCGGGGAGACCCAGTACTTC. Translated: CASSFGTSGETQYF.

The chain links TRBV6-6 to TRBJ1-2; D ambiguous. V lost 6 bases to trimming and J lost 6 bases, with 14 bases between them. The CDR3 length is 13 residues. CDR1 is MNHNY, CDR2 SVGAGI, per germline (reference sequence). Here the CDR3 reads CASRGGMNHGYTF. The DNA for the CDR3 is TGTGCCAGCAGGGGCGGCATGAATCATGGCTACACCTTC.

CDR3 DNA: TGTGCCAGTAGCACCGGGACTAGCAGCTACGAGCAGTACTTC. Protein sequence: CASSTGTSSYEQYF. V usage is TRBV9 and J usage is TRBJ2-7, with 9 bases matching TRBD2. Per germline, CDR1 SGDLS and CDR2 YYNGEE. There are 14 residues in the CDR3. Trimming at V came to 8 bases and at J to 3 bases, leaving 9 bases not matched to a gene. Drawing the rest from reference TRBV9 and TRBJ2-7, the complete variable domain is DSGVTQTPKHLITATGQRVTLRCSPRSGDLSVYWYQQSLDQGLQFLIQYYNGEERAKGNILERFSAQQFPDLHSELNLSSLELGDSALYFCASSTGTSSYEQYFGPGTRLTVT.

The chain recombines TRBV18 with TRBJ2-5; no reliable D call. The J call may be mistaken, given a closer DNA end match to TRBJ2-7. In germline, CDR1 is KGHSH, CDR2 LQKENI. The CDR3 sequence is 13 residues long. CDR3 nucleotides: TGTGCCAGCTCACCACTTAGCTCCTACGAGCAGTACTTC. Translated, it gives CASSPLSSYEQYF.

The chain is built from TRBV7-2 and TRBJ1-2; possibly TRBD1 for D (5 bases). The CDR3 has 15 residues. CDR1 and CDR2 from the germline V gene are SGHTA and FQGNSA. With 5 bases removed from V and 8 bases from J, the gap between germline ends came to 21 bases. CDR3 region: CASSPRGTDGAGYTF. The CDR3, as DNA: TGTGCCAGCAGCCCCCGAGGGACCGACGGGGCCGGCTACACCTTC.

The V call is TRBV18, the J call TRBJ2-7; the D gene is possibly TRBD1 (5 bases). Trimming shortened V by 5 bases and J by 3 bases, and 14 bases separated the two germline ends. The CDR3 length is 14 residues. Germline V CDR1 and CDR2: KGHSH, LQKENI. The CDR3 is CASSLSREGYEQYF. DNA for the CDR3: TGTGCCAGCTCATTAAGCAGGGAAGGCTACGAGCAGTACTTC.

About this clone itself: One junction end disagrees with the germline gene, perhaps due to a read error. The chain uses TRBV7-9 and TRBJ2-1; 7 positions match TRBD2. The CDR3 contains 13 residues. Germline values: CDR1 SEHNR, CDR2 FQNEAQ (reference sequence). CDR3 in amino acids: CASTLTGRAEQFF. The DNA for the CDR3 is TGTGCCAGCACCTTAACGGGGAGGGCTGAGCAGTTCTTC.

V usage is TRBV11-3 and J usage is TRBJ1-4; perhaps TRBD1 as D (5 bases). This CDR3 spans 19 amino acids. Germline CDR1 SGHNT, CDR2 YENEEA. Trimming removed 0 bases at V and 0 bases at J, with 17 bases between. DNA for the CDR3: TGTGCCAGCAGCTTAGACCGGTGGGGCTCGACTGCAACTAATGAAAAACTGTTTTTT. Translation gives CASSLDRWGSTATNEKLFF.

The chain couples TRBV5-4 to TRBJ2-5; 14 nucleotides align to TRBD2. This CDR3 spans 15 amino acids. Looked up from germline, CDR1 is SGHNT and CDR2 is YYREEE (reference sequence). V was clipped by 3 bases and J by 4 bases; unmatched bases: 2. The CDR3 DNA is TGTGCCAGCAGCTGGGGACTAGCGGGAGCAGAGACCCAGTACTTC. It codes for CASSWGLAGAETQYF. The entire variable domain, with the rest obtained from reference TRBV5-4 and TRBJ2-5, is as follows: ETGVTQSPTHLIKTRGQQVTLRCSSQSGHNTVSWYQQALGQGPQFIFQYYREEENGRGNFPPRFSGLQFPNYSSELNVNALELDDSALYLCASSWGLAGAETQYFGPGTRLLVL.

The V call is TRBV7-6, the J call TRBJ1-2, with D perhaps matching TRBD1 (5 bases). The germline gives CDR1 SGHVS, CDR2 FNYEAQ. The V end lost 1 base, the J end lost 8 bases, and 11 bases lay between the germline ends. The CDR3 is 13 amino acids. The CDR3 is CASSLGPGKGYTF. CDR3 bases: TGTGCCAGCAGCTTAGGGCCAGGGAAAGGCTACACCTTC. Drawing the rest from reference TRBV7-6 and TRBJ1-2, the complete variable domain is GAGVSQSPRYKVTKRGQDVALRCDPISGHVSLYWYRQALGQGPEFLTYFNYEAQQDKSGLPNDRFSAERPEGSISTLTIQRTEQRDSAMYRCASSLGPGKGYTFGSGTRLTVV.

This chain joins TRBV29-1 and TRBJ1-1, with no clear D. Germline lookup yields CDR1 SQVTM and CDR2 ANQGSEA. The CDR3 length is 13 residues. The ends were cut back, 5 bases at V and 5 bases at J, with 15 bases in the middle. The chain's CDR3 is CSVWRLSGTEAFF. Written as DNA, the CDR3 is TGCAGCGTTTGGAGGCTCAGCGGTACTGAAGCTTTCTTT. The complete variable domain, with remaining parts taken from reference TRBV29-1 and TRBJ1-1, reads SAVISQKPSRDICQRGTSLTIQCQVDSQVTMMFWYRQQPGQSLTLIATANQGSEATYESGFVIDKFPISRPNLTFSTLTVSNMSPEDSSIYLCSVWRLSGTEAFFGQGTRLTVV.